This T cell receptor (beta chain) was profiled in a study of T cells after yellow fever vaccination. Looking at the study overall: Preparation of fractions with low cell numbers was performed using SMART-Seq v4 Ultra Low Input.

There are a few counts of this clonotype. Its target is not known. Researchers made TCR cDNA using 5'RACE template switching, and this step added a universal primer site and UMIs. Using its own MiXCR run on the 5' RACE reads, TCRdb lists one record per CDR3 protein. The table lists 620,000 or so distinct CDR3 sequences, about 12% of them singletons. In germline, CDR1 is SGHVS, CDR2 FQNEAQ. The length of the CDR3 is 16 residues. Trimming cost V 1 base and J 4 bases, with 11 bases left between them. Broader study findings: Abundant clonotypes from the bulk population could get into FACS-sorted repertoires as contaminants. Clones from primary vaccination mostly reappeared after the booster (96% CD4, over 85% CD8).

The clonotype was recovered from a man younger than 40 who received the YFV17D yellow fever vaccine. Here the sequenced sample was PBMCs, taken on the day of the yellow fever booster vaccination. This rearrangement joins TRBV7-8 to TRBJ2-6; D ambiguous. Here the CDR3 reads CASSLGGWAGANVLTF. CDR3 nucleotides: TGTGCCAGCAGCTTAGGGGGTTGGGCCGGGGCCAACGTCCTGACTTTC.